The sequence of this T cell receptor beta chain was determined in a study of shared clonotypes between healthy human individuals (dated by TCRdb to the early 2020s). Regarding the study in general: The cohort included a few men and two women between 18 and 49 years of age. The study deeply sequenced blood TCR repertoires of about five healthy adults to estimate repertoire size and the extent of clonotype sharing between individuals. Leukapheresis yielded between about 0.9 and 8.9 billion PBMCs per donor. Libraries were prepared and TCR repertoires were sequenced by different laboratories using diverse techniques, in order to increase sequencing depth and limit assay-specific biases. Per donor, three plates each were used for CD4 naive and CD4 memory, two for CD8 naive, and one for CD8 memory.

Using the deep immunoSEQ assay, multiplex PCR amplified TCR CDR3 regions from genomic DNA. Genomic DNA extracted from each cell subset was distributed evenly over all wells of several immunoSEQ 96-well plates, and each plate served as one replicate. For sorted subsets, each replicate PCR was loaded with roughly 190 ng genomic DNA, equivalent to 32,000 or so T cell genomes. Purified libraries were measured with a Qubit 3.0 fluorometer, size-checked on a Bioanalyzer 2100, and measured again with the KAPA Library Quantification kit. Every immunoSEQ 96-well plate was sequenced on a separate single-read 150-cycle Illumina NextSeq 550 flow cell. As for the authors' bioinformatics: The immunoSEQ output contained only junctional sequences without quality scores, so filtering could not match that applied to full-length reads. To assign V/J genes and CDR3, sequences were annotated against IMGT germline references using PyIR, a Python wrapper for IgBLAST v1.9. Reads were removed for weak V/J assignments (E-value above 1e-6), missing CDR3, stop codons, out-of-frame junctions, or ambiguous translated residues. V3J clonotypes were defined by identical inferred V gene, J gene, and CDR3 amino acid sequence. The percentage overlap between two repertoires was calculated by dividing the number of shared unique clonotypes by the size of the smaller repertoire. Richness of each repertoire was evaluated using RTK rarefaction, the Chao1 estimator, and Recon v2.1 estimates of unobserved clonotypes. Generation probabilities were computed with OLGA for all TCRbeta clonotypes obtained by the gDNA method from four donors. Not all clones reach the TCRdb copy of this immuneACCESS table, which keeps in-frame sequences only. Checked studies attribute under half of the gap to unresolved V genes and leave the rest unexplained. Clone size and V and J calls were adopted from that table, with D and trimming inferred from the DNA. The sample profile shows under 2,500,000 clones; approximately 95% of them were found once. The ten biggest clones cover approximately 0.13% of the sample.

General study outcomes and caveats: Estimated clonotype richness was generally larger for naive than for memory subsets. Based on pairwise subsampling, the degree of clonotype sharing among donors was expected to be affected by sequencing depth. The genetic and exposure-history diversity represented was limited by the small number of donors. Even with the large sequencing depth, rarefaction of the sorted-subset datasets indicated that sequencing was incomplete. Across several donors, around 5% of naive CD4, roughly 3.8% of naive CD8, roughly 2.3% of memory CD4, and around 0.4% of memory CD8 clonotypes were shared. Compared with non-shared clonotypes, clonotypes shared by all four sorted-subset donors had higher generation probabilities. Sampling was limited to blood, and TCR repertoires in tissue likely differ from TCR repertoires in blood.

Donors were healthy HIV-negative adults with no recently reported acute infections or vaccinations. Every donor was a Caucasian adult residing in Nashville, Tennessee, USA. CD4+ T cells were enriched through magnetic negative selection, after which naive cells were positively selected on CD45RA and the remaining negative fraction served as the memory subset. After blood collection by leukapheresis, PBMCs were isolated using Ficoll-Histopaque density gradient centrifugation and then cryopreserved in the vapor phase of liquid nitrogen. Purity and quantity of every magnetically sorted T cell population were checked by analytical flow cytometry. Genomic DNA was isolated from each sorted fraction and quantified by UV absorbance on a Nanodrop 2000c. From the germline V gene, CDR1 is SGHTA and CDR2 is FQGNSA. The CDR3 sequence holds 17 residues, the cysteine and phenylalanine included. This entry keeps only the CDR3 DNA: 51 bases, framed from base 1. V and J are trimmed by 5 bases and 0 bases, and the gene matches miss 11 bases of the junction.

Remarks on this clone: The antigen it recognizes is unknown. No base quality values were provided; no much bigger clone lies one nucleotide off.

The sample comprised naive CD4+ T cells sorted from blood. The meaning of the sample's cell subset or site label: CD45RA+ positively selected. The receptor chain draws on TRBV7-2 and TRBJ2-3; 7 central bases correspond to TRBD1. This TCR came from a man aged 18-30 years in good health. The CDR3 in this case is CASSLWKGQPSTDTQYF. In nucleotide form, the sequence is TGTGCCAGCAGCCTATGGAAGGGACAGCCAAGCACAGATACGCAGTATTTT.